This record covers a single TCR beta chain. Only in-frame clones appear in the TCRdb table, and some are missing; sequencing was by immunoSEQ multiplex PCR. The sample records some 700,000 clones, approximately 85% being singletons. The data stem from a study of shared T cell receptors in the human thymus. V was clipped by 7 bases and J by 5 bases; unmatched bases: 4. Germline CDR1 SGHVS, CDR2 FQNEAQ. The CDR3 length is 13 residues. A further study also used this sample, focusing on human thymus T cells. That paper adds: Surgeons resected thymus tissue during corrective heart surgery. Usage of V and J genes appeared biased in thymic and blood repertoires. Reports from related research described highly overlapping thymic repertoires among unrelated individuals.

This chain uses TRBV7-8 with TRBJ2-2, with TRBD2 matching over 7 bases. The clonotype originates from a girl under three years old with a congenital heart defect. The source material was thymocytes. The CDR3 DNA sequence: TGTGCCAGCAACAACGGGGGGACCGGGGAGCTGTTTTTT. Translated: CASNNGGTGELFF.